This is a list of T cell receptor beta chains from one sample in a study of T cell repertoires in cytomegalovirus infection. TCRdb itself ran the reads through MiXCR, one entry per CDR3 protein. The sample includes some 400,000 distinct CDR3 sequences, 15% to 20% of them seen just once. Sequenced material: PBMCs. These receptors were collected from a human donor in good health (CMV status not recorded). Some clones in this sample may be carry-over from other donors' samples. Each CDR3 is given with its conserved first and last residue. Each record gives: J gene, D gene, V gene, clone size, CDR3 length, CDR3 DNA, CDR3 protein. The D gene is left open where the match is weak. The size field is filled for only some rows; it gives once, few, many or a size class.

>TRBJ2-7|TRBD2|TRBV20-1|NA|14
TGCAGTGTGGCCGGAATTCAATTAGCGGGACCTCAGTACTTC
CSVAGIQLAGPQYF
>TRBJ1-1|NA|TRBV11-2|few|15
TGTGCCAGCAGCCGTACAGGAAGACCTAACACTGAAGCTTTCTTT
CASSRTGRPNTEAFF
>TRBJ2-5|NA|TRBV18|few|15
TGTGCCAGCTCACCACCGTTTGCGTCCGGGACCTCCCAGTACTTC
CASSPPFASGTSQYF
>TRBJ2-3|TRBD1|TRBV5-5|NA|14
TGTGCCAGCATCCTGGACAGGACGGGAGATACGCAGTATTTT
CASILDRTGDTQYF
>TRBJ2-3|NA|TRBV5-5|NA|12
TGTGCCAGCACTTCTAGCTCAGATACGCAGTATTTT
CASTSSSDTQYF
>TRBJ2-5|TRBD1|TRBV5-4|few|15
TGTGCCAGCAGCTTGCAAACAGGGGGTCGGGAGACCCAGTACTTC
CASSLQTGGRETQYF
>TRBJ1-2|TRBD1|TRBV29-1|few|11
TGCAGCGTCCGGACAGGGGAGGGCTACACCTTC
CSVRTGEGYTF
>TRBJ1-3|NA|TRBV20-1|NA|17
TGCAGTGCAACGAGGGCGGCTCGACTTACTTCTGGAAACACCATATATTTT
CSATRAARLTSGNTIYF
>TRBJ2-1|NA|TRBV7-2|many|14
TGTGCCAGCAGCTTAGATAACTCCTACAATGAGCAGTTCTTC
CASSLDNSYNEQFF
>TRBJ1-5|NA|TRBV28|few|14
TGTGCCAGCAGTTTATTAGTGGAAGGTCAGCCCCAGCATTTT
CASSLLVEGQPQHF
>TRBJ2-7|NA|TRBV27|NA|13
TGTGCCAGCAGTTTATCAAGCAGATACGAGCAGTACTTC
CASSLSSRYEQYF
>TRBJ2-5|NA|TRBV20-1|NA|13
TGCAGTGCTCGCTCGGGCTGGATGAGGTCCCAGTACTTC
CSARSGWMRSQYF
>TRBJ2-7|NA|TRBV2|few|16
TGTGCCAGCAGTGAAAGTAGTCTAGGAATCGGCCACGAGCAGTACTTC
CASSESSLGIGHEQYF
>TRBJ2-5|NA|TRBV12-3/TRBV12-4|many|13
TGTGCCAGCAGTCGGGACGCACAAGAGACCCAGTACTTC
CASSRDAQETQYF
>TRBJ2-2|TRBD2|TRBV11-2|few|13
TGTGCCAGCAGACGGACGGGGGGTGGGGAGCTGTTTTTT
CASRRTGGGELFF
>TRBJ2-5|NA|TRBV14|few|13
TGTGCCAGCAGCCAATATTCCCAAGAGACCCAGTACTTC
CASSQYSQETQYF
>TRBJ1-6|TRBD1|TRBV20-1|NA|13
TGCAGTGCTAAGGACAGGGGGGCCTCACCCCTCCACTTT
CSAKDRGASPLHF
>TRBJ1-4|TRBD1|TRBV6-6|NA|15
TGTGCCAGCAGTCCCCGGGGACAGGGGAGTGAAAAACTGTTTTTT
CASSPRGQGSEKLFF
>TRBJ2-3|TRBD2|TRBV29-1|many|14
TGCAGCGTCCGAAGCGGGGTTAGCACAGATACGCAGTATTTT
CSVRSGVSTDTQYF
>TRBJ1-5|NA|TRBV7-8|many|15
TGTGCCAGCAGCTTACCTGGGGGTGGGGATCAGCCCCAGCATTTT
CASSLPGGGDQPQHF
>TRBJ2-3|NA|TRBV28|few|18
TGTGCCAGCAGCCCCCCTCCAAGGTGGGGAACCAACACAGATACGCAGTATTTT
CASSPPPRWGTNTDTQYF
>TRBJ1-4|NA|TRBV7-9|few|13
TGTGCCAGCAGGAGAGGTTTAATGGAAAAACTGTTTTTT
CASRRGLMEKLFF
>TRBJ2-1|NA|TRBV12-3/TRBV12-4|NA|12
TGTGCCAGCACCGGGGGGCACGATGAGCAGTTCTTC
CASTGGHDEQFF